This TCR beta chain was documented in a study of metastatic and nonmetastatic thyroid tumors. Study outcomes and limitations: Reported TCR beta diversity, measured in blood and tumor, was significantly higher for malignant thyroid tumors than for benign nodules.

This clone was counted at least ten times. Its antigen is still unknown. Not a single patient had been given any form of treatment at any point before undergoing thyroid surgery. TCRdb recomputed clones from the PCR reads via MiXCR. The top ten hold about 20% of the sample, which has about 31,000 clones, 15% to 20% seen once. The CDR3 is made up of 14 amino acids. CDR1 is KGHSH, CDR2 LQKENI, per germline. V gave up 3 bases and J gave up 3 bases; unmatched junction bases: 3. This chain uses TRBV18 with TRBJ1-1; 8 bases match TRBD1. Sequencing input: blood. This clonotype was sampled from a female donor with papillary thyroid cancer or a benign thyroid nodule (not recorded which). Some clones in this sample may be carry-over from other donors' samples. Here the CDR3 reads CASSPLQGDTEAFF. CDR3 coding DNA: TGTGCCAGCTCACCCTTACAGGGGGACACTGAAGCTTTCTTT.